Given below is one T cell receptor (beta chain) in context. The study isolated at least 6.5 million PBMCs from each sample. The source of the sample is a study of blood T cells in healthy people across ages. Primers used in a second PCR of about 6 to 11 cycles were a sample-barcoded 5' primer and a J-beta primer mix. TCRdb independently ran MiXCR on the 5' RACE reads; one entry per CDR3 protein. The sample has 1.5 million to 2 million distinct CDR3 sequences, 49% seen once. The clonotype originates from a woman aged 40-49 years in good health. The sample taken for sequencing was blood.

The CDR3 DNA follows: TGTGCCAGCTCAACTGATGTGCACTCTGAGCAGTTCTTC. Translated, it gives CASSTDVHSEQFF. This chain uses TRBV18 with TRBJ2-1; D gene ambiguous. There are 13 residues in the CDR3. V was clipped by 5 bases and J by 9 bases, with 14 bases between them. The germline CDR1 and CDR2 sequences are KGHSH and LQKENI.